This note documents a single T cell receptor beta chain sequence. Here immunoSEQ multiplex PCR was the method, and the copy in TCRdb shows in-frame clones only, minus some. Here the sample spans about 77,000 clones, about 93% being singletons. These data come from a study of T cell changes during pregnancy in multiple sclerosis. This receptor was taken from a female donor in good health, enrolled as a control in a pregnancy study. Source: peripheral blood, taken after pregnancy.

The CDR3 coding sequence is TGTGCCAGCAGCTTCCCAAACCGGGACACTGAGCAGTTCTTC. Amino acid sequence: CASSFPNRDTEQFF. The gene calls are TRBV5-6 and TRBJ2-1, with D tentatively TRBD1 (6 bases). Germline V gene sequence: CDR1 SGHDT, CDR2 YYEEEE. The CDR3 extends over 14 amino acids. V was shortened by 2 bases and J by 9 bases, with 15 bases between the two germline ends.